The T cell receptor beta chain under discussion was sequenced for a study of T cells in localized non-small cell lung cancer. Germline values: CDR1 GTSNPN, CDR2 SVGIG (reference sequence). Trimming cost V 1 base and J 3 bases, with 16 bases left between them. The CDR3 has 15 amino acids. TCRdb's copy holds only in-frame clones and misses some; the assay was immunoSEQ multiplex PCR. The profile shows 25,000 to 35,000 clones, roughly 90% of them singletons. The source was peripheral blood, collected before any cancer treatment. The chain uses TRBV30 and TRBJ2-7; D tentatively reads TRBD1 or TRBD2 (5 bases each). The origin of this receptor is a male donor at least 60 years old with stage I lung adenocarcinoma. The CDR3 spells CAWSDRDAGNYEQYF. The CDR3 nucleotides are TGTGCCTGGAGTGACCGGGACGCAGGGAACTACGAGCAGTACTTC.